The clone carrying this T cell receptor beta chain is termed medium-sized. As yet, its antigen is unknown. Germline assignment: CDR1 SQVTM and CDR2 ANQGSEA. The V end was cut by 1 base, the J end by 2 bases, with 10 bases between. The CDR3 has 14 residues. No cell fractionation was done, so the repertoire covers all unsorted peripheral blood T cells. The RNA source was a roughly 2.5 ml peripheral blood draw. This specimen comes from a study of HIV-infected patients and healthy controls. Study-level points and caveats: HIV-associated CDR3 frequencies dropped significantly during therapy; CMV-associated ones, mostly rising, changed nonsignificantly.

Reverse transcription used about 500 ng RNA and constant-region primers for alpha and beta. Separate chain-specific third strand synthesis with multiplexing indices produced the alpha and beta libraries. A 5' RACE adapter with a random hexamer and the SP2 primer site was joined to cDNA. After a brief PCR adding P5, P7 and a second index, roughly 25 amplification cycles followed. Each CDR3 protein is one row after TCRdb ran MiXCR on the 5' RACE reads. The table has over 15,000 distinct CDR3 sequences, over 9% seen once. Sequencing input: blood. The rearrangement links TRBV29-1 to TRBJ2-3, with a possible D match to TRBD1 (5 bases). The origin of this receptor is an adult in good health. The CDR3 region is CSVEGSTATDTQYF. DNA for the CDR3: TGCAGCGTTGAAGGCTCGACAGCCACAGATACGCAGTATTTT.